These 10 T cell receptor beta chains originate from one sample sequenced in a study of cytomegalovirus exposure and HLA in healthy donors. The PCR employed 60 Vbeta primers together with 13 Jbeta primers. Measured with immunoSEQ multiplex PCR; TCRdb has only the in-frame clones, and not every one. The sample holds about 150,000 clones, around 74% seen once. Material: PBMCs. The receptor set was obtained from a middle-aged man in good health and CMV-seropositive.

The genes are TRBV10-2 and TRBJ2-7; the match to TRBD1 covers 9 bases. The junction had 3 bases not matched to a gene; V was cut back by 3 bases and J by 0 bases. Germline lookup yields CDR1 WSHSY and CDR2 SAAADI. This CDR3 spans 15 amino acids. The DNA for the CDR3 is TGCGCCAGCAGTGACTGGGACAGGGCCTCCTACGAGCAGTACTTC. Translated, it gives CASSDWDRASYEQYF.

The chain combines TRBV5-1 with TRBJ2-3; 8 bases line up with TRBD2. Germline lookup yields CDR1 SGHRS and CDR2 YFSETQ. J lost 0 bases, V lost 4 bases, and 4 bases had no gene match. This CDR3 spans 15 amino acids. CDR3 coding DNA: TGCGCCAGCAGCGGGGGACTAGTAAGCACAGATACGCAGTATTTT. This encodes CASSGGLVSTDTQYF.

This clone was recorded only once. The V and J genes are TRBV4-1 and TRBJ2-2; 9 bases agree with TRBD1. There are 15 residues in the CDR3. V trimming: 3 bases; J trimming: 4 bases; junction bases outside the gene matches: 3. Germline-derived CDR1 and CDR2 are MGHRA and YSYEKL. For the CDR3, the DNA is TGCGCCAGCAGCCAGGGACAGGGCATCACCGGGGAGCTGTTTTTT. Protein: CASSQGQGITGELFF.

This rearrangement joins TRBV19 to TRBJ2-2; weak D call: TRBD2 (5 bases). Between the trimmed V and J ends, which lost 3 bases and 0 bases, there was a span of 8 bases. This CDR3 has 15 amino acids. Germline V CDR1 and CDR2: LNHDA, SQIVND (reference sequence). The DNA for the CDR3 is TGTGCCAGTAGTATGAAGCGGCCGAACACCGGGGAGCTGTTTTTT. Translation gives CASSMKRPNTGELFF.

This clone was detected only a few times. The chain recombines TRBV13 with TRBJ2-1, with D perhaps TRBD2 (6 bases). CDR3 length: 13 amino acids. V lost 6 bases, J lost 6 bases, and 12 bases lay in between. Germline V CDR1 and CDR2: PRHDT, FYEKMQ (reference sequence). CDR3 in DNA: TGTGCCAGCAGTCCCGGGACTGGCAATGAGCAGTTCTTC. This encodes CASSPGTGNEQFF. The variable domain in full, with the rest retrieved from reference TRBV13 and TRBJ2-1, is AAGVIQSPRHLIKEKRETATLKCYPIPRHDTVYWYQQGPGQDPQFLISFYEKMQSDKGSIPDRFSAQQFSDYHSELNMSSLELGDSALYFCASSPGTGNEQFFGPGTRLTVL.

The V and J genes are TRBV6-4 and TRBJ1-1; D gene unclear. The CDR3 is 13 residues long. CDR1 and CDR2 from the germline V gene are MRHNA and SNTAGT. V was trimmed by 5 bases and J by 1 base, leaving 8 bases between them. In DNA form, the CDR3 reads TGTGCCAGCAGTCTTACAGAGAACACTGAAGCTTTCTTT. It specifies CASSLTENTEAFF.

This clone occurred a few times. The chain recombines TRBV19 with TRBJ2-7, with TRBD2 as a possible D gene (5 bases). Germline V lookup: CDR1 LNHDA, CDR2 SQIVND (reference sequence). The CDR3 contains 15 residues. V shed 2 bases and J shed 1 base, with 12 bases lying between them. CDR3 nucleotides: TGTGCCAGTAGTATAACGGGGTCCGAGTCCTACGAGCAGTACTTC. It is translated as CASSITGSESYEQYF.

The chain carries TRBV6-6 and TRBJ2-5; TRBD1 matches 9 bases. Germline loops: CDR1 MNHNY, CDR2 SVGAGI (reference sequence). The V and J ends lost 5 bases and 4 bases, in that order; junction bases with no gene match: 8. This CDR3 spans 15 amino acids. CDR3 nucleotide sequence: TGTGCCAGCAGTGGCCCGGACAGGGGTGTAGAGACCCAGTACTTC. This translates into CASSGPDRGVETQYF.

The genes are TRBV25-1 and TRBJ2-3; 12 bases align to TRBD1. This CDR3 region has 13 residues. Trimming cost V 6 bases and J 7 bases; bases outside gene matches: 2. Germline values: CDR1 MGHDK, CDR2 SYGVNS. The CDR3 here is CASRGQGANTQYF. The CDR3 bases are TGTGCCAGCAGGGGACAGGGGGCAAATACGCAGTATTTT.

The rearrangement uses TRBV9 and TRBJ1-1; D is uncertain. Germline-derived CDR1 and CDR2 are SGDLS and YYNGEE. There are 14 residues in the CDR3. V shed 4 bases and J shed 0 bases, with 10 bases lying between them. DNA for the CDR3: TGTGCCAGCAGCAGGGAGGGTATGAACACTGAAGCTTTCTTT. This sequence encodes CASSREGMNTEAFF.